This TCR beta chain originates from a study of cytomegalovirus exposure and HLA in healthy donors. The data were produced by immunoSEQ multiplex PCR, yet TCRdb's version contains in-frame clones alone and is incomplete. The sample lists fewer than 200,000 clones; about 90% were seen once. Germline CDR1 KGHSH, CDR2 LQKENI. This CDR3 spans 14 amino acids. Between the trimmed V and J ends, which lost 3 bases and 8 bases, there was a span of 16 bases. The specimen was PBMCs. This rearrangement joins TRBV18 to TRBJ1-2, with D maybe TRBD1 (5 bases). The clonotype was recovered from a young man in good health and CMV-seropositive. The CDR3, as DNA: TGTGCCAGCTCACCGCAGGGCAATGGCCGCGGCTACACCTTC. This encodes CASSPQGNGRGYTF.